These T cell receptor beta chains were read from a single sample in a study of blood T cell repertoires in COVID-19. The table came from immunoSEQ multiplex PCR; TCRdb's copy has only in-frame clones and leaves some out. The sample consists of under 250,000 clones, about 83% of them appearing once. Sequencing was carried out using peripheral blood. These receptors were collected from a man aged 50 or older with active or convalescent COVID-19. The CDR3 runs from the conserved cysteine through the conserved F or W. A D gene is named only where the DNA matches it firmly. Clone size appears in some rows only: once, few, many, or a class for an expanded clone.

j_gene,abundance,d_gene,v_gene,CDR3aa,CDR3nt
TRBJ2-5,.,.,TRBV13,CASSSRGLAGETQYF,TGTGCCAGCAGTTCCCGGGGGTTGGCGGGGGAGACCCAGTACTTC
TRBJ2-7,.,.,TRBV5-8,CASSLFTGIFAYEQYF,TGTGCCAGCAGCCTATTTACAGGGATTTTTGCCTACGAGCAGTACTTC
TRBJ2-3,.,TRBD2,TRBV11-2,CASSLIGGVGTDTQYF,TGTGCCAGCAGCTTAATCGGGGGGGTGGGCACAGATACGCAGTATTTT
TRBJ2-7,.,TRBD1,TRBV13,CASSVRDRGLEQYF,TGTGCCAGCAGCGTCCGGGACAGGGGGCTCGAGCAGTACTTC
TRBJ1-1,few,.,TRBV15,CATSREAPRALNTEAFF,TGTGCCACCAGCAGAGAAGCCCCCAGGGCCCTCAACACTGAAGCTTTCTTT
TRBJ1-1,.,.,TRBV25-1,CASSEFSRLTTEAFF,TGTGCCAGCAGTGAATTTTCGAGGTTGACGACTGAAGCTTTCTTT
TRBJ1-2,.,TRBD1,TRBV9,CASKEGAGGYTF,TGTGCCAGCAAGGAGGGGGCTGGGGGCTACACCTTC
TRBJ1-5,.,TRBD1,TRBV6-5,CASSLDRVNQPQHF,TGTGCCAGCAGCTTGGACAGGGTGAATCAGCCCCAGCATTTT
TRBJ1-1,.,.,TRBV5-4,CASSARQAPNTEAFF,TGTGCCAGCAGCGCCCGACAGGCTCCGAACACTGAAGCTTTCTTT
TRBJ1-5,.,.,TRBV2,CASSDFDGNQPQHF,TGTGCCAGCAGTGATTTTGACGGGAATCAGCCCCAGCATTTT
TRBJ1-1,.,TRBD1,TRBV27,CASSHRGPTEAFF,TGTGCCAGCAGTCACAGGGGACCCACTGAAGCTTTCTTT
TRBJ2-7,.,TRBD1,TRBV7-9,CASSSGTGSSEQYF,TGTGCCAGCAGCTCCGGGACAGGGAGTTCCGAGCAGTACTTC
TRBJ1-2,.,TRBD1,TRBV12-3/TRBV12-4,CAIAAGGAHGYTF,TGTGCCATTGCGGCAGGGGGAGCGCATGGCTACACCTTC
TRBJ1-1,.,TRBD1,TRBV30,CARWDSWTEAFF,TGTGCCCGGTGGGACAGTTGGACTGAAGCTTTCTTT
TRBJ2-2,once,.,TRBV7-7,CASSLVGGNTGELFF,TGTGCTAGCAGCTTAGTCGGGGGGAACACCGGGGAGCTGTTTTTT
TRBJ2-7,.,.,TRBV7-2,CASTPGQGRLEQYF,TGTGCCAGCACCCCGGGTCAGGGGCGACTCGAGCAGTACTTC
TRBJ1-1,.,.,TRBV19,CASSIGGSAEAFF,TGTGCCAGTAGTATCGGTGGGAGTGCGGAAGCTTTCTTT
TRBJ2-7,.,.,TRBV24-1,CATSDLQGSYEQYF,TGTGCCACCAGTGATTTGCAGGGTTCCTACGAGCAGTACTTC
TRBJ1-5,few,.,TRBV7-2,CASSLDRAINQPQHF,TGTGCCAGCAGCTTAGATCGAGCTATCAATCAGCCCCAGCATTTT
TRBJ2-7,many,TRBD2,TRBV5-5,CASSFSGRGYEQYF,TGTGCCAGCAGCTTTAGCGGGAGAGGCTACGAGCAGTACTTC